This record concerns one T cell receptor (beta chain) sequence. The antigen remains undetermined. Healthy bone marrow donors made up the donors. The data were taken from a study of cytomegalovirus exposure and HLA in healthy donors. Study-wide context: Around 80 million unique TCRs from HLA-typed donors were held in an early data release.

J was trimmed by 6 bases and V by 3 bases; bases with no gene match: 8. The CDR3 has 14 amino acids. From germline, CDR1 is MNHEY and CDR2 SVGAGI. This PCR relied on a set of 60 Vbeta primers and 13 Jbeta primers. Data came from immunoSEQ multiplex PCR; TCRdb stores just in-frame clones and leaves some out. The sample has roughly 75,000 clones. Overall study findings and caveats: Productive status was seen about 87% or about 30% of the time for most TCR beta V segments in an earlier analysis. The classifier, whose performance was assessed in both the original and validation cohorts, reportedly diagnosed cytomegalovirus status with high specificity and sensitivity.

This chain connects TRBV6-5 to TRBJ2-7; 7 nucleotides agree with TRBD2. The sequencing input was PBMCs. This sequence originates from a man in his forties in good health and CMV-seronegative. CDR3: CASSYGRGSFEQYF. The CDR3 coding sequence is TGTGCCAGCAGTTATGGGAGGGGAAGCTTCGAGCAGTACTTC.